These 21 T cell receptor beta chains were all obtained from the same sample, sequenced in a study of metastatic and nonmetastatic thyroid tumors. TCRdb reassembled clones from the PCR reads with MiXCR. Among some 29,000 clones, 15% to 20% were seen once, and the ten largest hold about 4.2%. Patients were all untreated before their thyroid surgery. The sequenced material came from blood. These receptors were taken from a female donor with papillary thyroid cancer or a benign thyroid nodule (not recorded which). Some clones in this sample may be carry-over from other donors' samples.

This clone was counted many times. The CDR3 spells CASSTGGGFNEQFF. The CDR3 DNA follows: TGTGCCAGCAGTACAGGGGGGGGGTTCAATGAGCAGTTCTTC. The genes are TRBV12-3 or TRBV12-4 and TRBJ2-1; tentatively, D is TRBD1 (8 bases). V dropped 5 bases and J dropped 6 bases, with 14 bases sitting between them. The CDR3 is 14 residues long.

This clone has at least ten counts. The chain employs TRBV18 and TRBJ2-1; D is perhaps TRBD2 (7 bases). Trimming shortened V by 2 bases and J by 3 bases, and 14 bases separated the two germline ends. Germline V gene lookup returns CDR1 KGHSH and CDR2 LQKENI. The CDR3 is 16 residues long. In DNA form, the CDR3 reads TGTGCCAGCTCACCATTCCAGGGAGGGGGCTACAATGAGCAGTTCTTC. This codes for CASSPFQGGGYNEQFF.

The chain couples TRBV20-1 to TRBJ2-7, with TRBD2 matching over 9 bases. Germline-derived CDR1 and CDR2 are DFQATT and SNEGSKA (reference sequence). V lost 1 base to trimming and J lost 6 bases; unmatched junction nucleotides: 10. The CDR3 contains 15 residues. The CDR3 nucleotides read TGCAGTGCTAGAGTCCTCGGCGGGAGGGCCCTCGAGCAGTACTTC. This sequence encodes CSARVLGGRALEQYF.

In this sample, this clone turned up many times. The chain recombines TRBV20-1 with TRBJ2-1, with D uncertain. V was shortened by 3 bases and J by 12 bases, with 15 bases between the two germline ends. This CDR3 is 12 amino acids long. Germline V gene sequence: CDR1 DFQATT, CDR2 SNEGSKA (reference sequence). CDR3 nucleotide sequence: TGCAGTGCTAGCCCAGATGCCGCCCCGCAGTTCTTC. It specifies CSASPDAAPQFF.

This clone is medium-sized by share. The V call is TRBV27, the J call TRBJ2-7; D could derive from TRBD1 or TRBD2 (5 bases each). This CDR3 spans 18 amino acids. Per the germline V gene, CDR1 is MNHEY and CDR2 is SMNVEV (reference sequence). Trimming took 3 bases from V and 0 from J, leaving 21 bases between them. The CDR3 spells CASSFRGVSDGSSYEQYF. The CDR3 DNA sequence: TGTGCCAGCAGTTTTAGGGGAGTATCGGACGGAAGCTCCTACGAGCAGTACTTC.

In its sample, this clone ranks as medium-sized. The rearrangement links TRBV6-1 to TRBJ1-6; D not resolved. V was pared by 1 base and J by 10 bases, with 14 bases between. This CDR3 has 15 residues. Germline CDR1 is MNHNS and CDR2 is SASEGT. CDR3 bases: TGTGCCAGCAGTGAAGTGCAAGGGCTGGGGTCACCCCTCCACTTT. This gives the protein CASSEVQGLGSPLHF.

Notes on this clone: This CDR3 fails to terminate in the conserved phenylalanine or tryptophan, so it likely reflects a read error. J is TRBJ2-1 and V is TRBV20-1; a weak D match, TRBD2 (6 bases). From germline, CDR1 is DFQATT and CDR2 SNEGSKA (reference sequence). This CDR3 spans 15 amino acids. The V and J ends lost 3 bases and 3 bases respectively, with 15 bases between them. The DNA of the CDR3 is TGCAGTGCTAGTCCGCCTTGGCGGGGCTACAATGAGCAGTTCCTC. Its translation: CSASPPWRGYNEQFL.

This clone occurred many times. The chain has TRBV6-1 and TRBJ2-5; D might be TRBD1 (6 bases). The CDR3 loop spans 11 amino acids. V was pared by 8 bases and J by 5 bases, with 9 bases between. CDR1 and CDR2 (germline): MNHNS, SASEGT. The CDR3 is CASQGYETQYF. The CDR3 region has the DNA TGTGCCAGCCAGGGGTATGAGACCCAGTACTTC.

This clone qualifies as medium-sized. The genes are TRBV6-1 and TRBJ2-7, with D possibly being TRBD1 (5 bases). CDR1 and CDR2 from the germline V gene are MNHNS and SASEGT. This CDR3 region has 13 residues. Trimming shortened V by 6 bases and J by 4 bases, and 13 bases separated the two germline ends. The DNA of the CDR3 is TGTGCCAGCAGCCCTGGGGCTAAGTACGAGCAGTACTTC. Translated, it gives CASSPGAKYEQYF.

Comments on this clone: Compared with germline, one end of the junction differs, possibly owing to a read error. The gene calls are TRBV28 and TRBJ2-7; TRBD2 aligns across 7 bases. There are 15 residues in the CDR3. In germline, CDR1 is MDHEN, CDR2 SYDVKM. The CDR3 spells CASSLGGVVFYEQCF. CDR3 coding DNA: TGTGCCAGCAGTTTGGGAGGGGTCGTCTTCTACGAGCAGTGCTTC.

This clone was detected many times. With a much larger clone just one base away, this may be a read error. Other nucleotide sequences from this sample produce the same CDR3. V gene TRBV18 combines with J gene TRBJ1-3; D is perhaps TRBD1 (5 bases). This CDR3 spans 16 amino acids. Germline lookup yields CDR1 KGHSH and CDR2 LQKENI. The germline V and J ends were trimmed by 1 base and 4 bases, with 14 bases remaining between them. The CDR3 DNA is TGTGCCAGCTCACCACTGCGGAGGGACTCCGGAAACACCATATATTTT. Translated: CASSPLRRDSGNTIYF.

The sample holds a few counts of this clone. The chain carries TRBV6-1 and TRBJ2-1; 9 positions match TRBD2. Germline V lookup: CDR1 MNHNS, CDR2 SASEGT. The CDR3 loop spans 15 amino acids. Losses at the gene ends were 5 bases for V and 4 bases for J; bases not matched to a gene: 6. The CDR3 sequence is CASSQGLAVYNEQFF. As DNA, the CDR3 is TGTGCCAGCAGTCAGGGACTAGCTGTATACAATGAGCAGTTCTTC.

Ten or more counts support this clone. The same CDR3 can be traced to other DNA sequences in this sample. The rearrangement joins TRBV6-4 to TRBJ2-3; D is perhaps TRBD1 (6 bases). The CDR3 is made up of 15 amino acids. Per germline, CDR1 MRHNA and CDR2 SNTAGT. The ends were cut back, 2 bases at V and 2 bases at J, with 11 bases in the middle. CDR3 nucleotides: TGTGCCAGCAGTGACGGTCAGGGGATCACAGATACGCAGTATTTT. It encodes CASSDGQGITDTQYF.

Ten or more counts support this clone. CDR3 region: CASKFSGTENSPLHF. CDR3 DNA: TGTGCCAGCAAGTTCAGCGGGACAGAGAATTCACCCCTCCACTTT. The chain carries TRBV7-9 and TRBJ1-6; 7 bases are a match to TRBD1. CDR3 length: 15 amino acids. Germline loops: CDR1 SEHNR, CDR2 FQNEAQ (reference sequence). With V trimmed by 7 bases and J by 7 bases, 10 bases remained unmatched.

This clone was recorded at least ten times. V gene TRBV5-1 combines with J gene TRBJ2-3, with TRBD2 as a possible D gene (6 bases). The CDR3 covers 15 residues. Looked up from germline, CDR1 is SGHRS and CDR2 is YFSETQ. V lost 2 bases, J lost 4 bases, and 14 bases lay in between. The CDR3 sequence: CASSFSGTGSDTQYF. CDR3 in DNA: TGCGCCAGCAGCTTCTCCGGGACTGGATCAGATACGCAGTATTTT.

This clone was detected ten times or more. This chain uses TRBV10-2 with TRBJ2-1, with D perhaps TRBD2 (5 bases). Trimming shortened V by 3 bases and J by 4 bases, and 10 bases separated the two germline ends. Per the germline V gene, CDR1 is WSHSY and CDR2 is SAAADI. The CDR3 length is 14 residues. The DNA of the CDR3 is TGCGCCAGCAGTGAAGGTCGGGGTTACAATGAGCAGTTCTTC. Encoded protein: CASSEGRGYNEQFF.

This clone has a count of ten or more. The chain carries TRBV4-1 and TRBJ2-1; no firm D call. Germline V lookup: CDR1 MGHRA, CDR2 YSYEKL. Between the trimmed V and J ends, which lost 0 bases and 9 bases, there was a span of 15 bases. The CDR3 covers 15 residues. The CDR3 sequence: CASSQESGLNGEQFF. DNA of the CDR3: TGCGCCAGCAGCCAAGAATCCGGGTTGAATGGTGAGCAGTTCTTC.

The chain's CDR3 is CASSLSTFRGRGFF. In DNA, the CDR3 is TGTGCCAGCAGTTTATCCACCTTTAGAGGGAGGGGATTCTTC. The V call is TRBV27, the J call TRBJ2-1; TRBD2 aligns across 7 bases. This CDR3 is built from 14 residues. Germline V CDR1 and CDR2: MNHEY, SMNVEV (reference sequence). The ends lost 0 bases at V and 16 bases at J; junction bases unmatched: 12.

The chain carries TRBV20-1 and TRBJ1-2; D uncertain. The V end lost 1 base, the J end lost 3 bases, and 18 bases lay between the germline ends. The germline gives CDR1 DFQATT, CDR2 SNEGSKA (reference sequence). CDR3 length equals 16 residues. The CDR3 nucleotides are TGCAGTGCTAGAGTAGGGATTCGTGCGGCCTACTATGGCTACACCTTC. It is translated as CSARVGIRAAYYGYTF.

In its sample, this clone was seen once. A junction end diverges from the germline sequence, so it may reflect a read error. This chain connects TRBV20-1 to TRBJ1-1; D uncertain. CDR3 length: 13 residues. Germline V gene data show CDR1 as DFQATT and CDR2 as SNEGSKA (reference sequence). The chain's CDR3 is CSAKLCTGTQAFF. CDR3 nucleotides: TGCAGTGCTAAGTTGTGCACGGGCACTCAAGCTTTCTTT.

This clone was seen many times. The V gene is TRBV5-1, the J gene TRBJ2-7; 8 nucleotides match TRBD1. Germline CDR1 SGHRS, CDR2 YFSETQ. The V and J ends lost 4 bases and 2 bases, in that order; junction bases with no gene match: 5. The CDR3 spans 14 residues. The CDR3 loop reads CASSRQGHTYEQYF. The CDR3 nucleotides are TGCGCCAGCAGCCGACAGGGGCACACCTACGAGCAGTACTTC.